This is a list of T cell receptor beta chains from one sample in a study of early T cells in non-severe SARS-CoV-2 infection. From the 5' RACE reads, TCRdb called clonotypes with MiXCR, one entry per CDR3 protein. The repertoire holds fewer than 85,000 distinct CDR3 sequences, 9.5% to 15% seen once, with roughly 1.3% in the top ten. The sequencing sample was made of whole blood. Receptors were obtained from an adult who was a healthcare worker with PCR-confirmed SARS-CoV-2 infection or an uninfected control (not recorded which). CDR3s include the opening cysteine and the closing phenylalanine or tryptophan. D genes are given only for firm matches. Clone size is not always given. Where it is, it says once, few, many or a class for expanded clones.

j_gene: TRBJ2-5
d_gene: TRBD2
abundance: -
v_gene: TRBV20-1
CDR3nt: TGCAGTGCCATACTAGCGGGGCTACAAGAGACCCAGTACTTC
CDR3aa: CSAILAGLQETQYF

j_gene: TRBJ1-6
d_gene: TRBD1
abundance: few
v_gene: TRBV7-9
CDR3nt: TGTGCCACCAAGGGGACAGGGGTTTTGGCCCTCCACTTT
CDR3aa: CATKGTGVLALHF

j_gene: TRBJ2-3
d_gene: -
abundance: many
v_gene: TRBV12-3/TRBV12-4
CDR3nt: TGTGCCAGCAGGGCTACTAGCACAGATACGCAGTATTTT
CDR3aa: CASRATSTDTQYF

j_gene: TRBJ2-2
d_gene: -
abundance: many
v_gene: TRBV7-8
CDR3nt: TGTGCCAGCAGCCCTGGCAGGGCTGGCGGGGAGCTGTTTTTT
CDR3aa: CASSPGRAGGELFF

j_gene: TRBJ1-1
d_gene: -
abundance: many
v_gene: TRBV20-1
CDR3nt: TGCAGTGCTAGTAAGGACGGGAACACTGAAGCTTTCTTT
CDR3aa: CSASKDGNTEAFF

j_gene: TRBJ2-1
d_gene: -
abundance: many
v_gene: TRBV2
CDR3nt: TGTGCCAGCAGTGAATCCCGGGACTCCTACTACAATGAGCAGTTCTTC
CDR3aa: CASSESRDSYYNEQFF

j_gene: TRBJ1-4
d_gene: -
abundance: -
v_gene: TRBV13
CDR3nt: TGTGCCAGCAGCCTCGCAGGGGCTAATAATGAAAAACTGTTTTTT
CDR3aa: CASSLAGANNEKLFF

j_gene: TRBJ1-5
d_gene: -
abundance: many
v_gene: TRBV28
CDR3nt: TGTGCCAGCATCTCACCCGGGACATATGATTATAGCAATCAGCCCCAGCATTTT
CDR3aa: CASISPGTYDYSNQPQHF

j_gene: TRBJ1-6
d_gene: -
abundance: many
v_gene: TRBV12-3/TRBV12-4
CDR3nt: TGTGCCAGCAGTTTACAGGGGAACAATTCACCCCTCCACTTT
CDR3aa: CASSLQGNNSPLHF

j_gene: TRBJ2-3
d_gene: TRBD2
abundance: -
v_gene: TRBV5-1
CDR3nt: TGCGCCAGCAGACGAGCGGGAGGGCCTGAAGAAGATACGCAGTATTTT
CDR3aa: CASRRAGGPEEDTQYF

j_gene: TRBJ2-7
d_gene: TRBD2
abundance: many
v_gene: TRBV4-1
CDR3nt: TGCGCCAGCAGCGTCGCTGGGACTAGCGTTTTCTACGAGCAGTACTTC
CDR3aa: CASSVAGTSVFYEQYF

j_gene: TRBJ2-3
d_gene: -
abundance: few
v_gene: TRBV29-1
CDR3nt: TGCAGCGTTGAACCGGGTTCAGTGACAGATACGCAGTATTTT
CDR3aa: CSVEPGSVTDTQYF

j_gene: TRBJ2-3
d_gene: TRBD1
abundance: -
v_gene: TRBV6-5
CDR3nt: TGTGCCAGCAGCCCCGGGACAGGGGGCAAAGATACGCAGTATTTT
CDR3aa: CASSPGTGGKDTQYF

j_gene: TRBJ1-1
d_gene: -
abundance: many
v_gene: TRBV5-6
CDR3nt: TGTGCCAGCAGCCTCCTGAACACTGAAGCTTTCTTT
CDR3aa: CASSLLNTEAFF

j_gene: TRBJ2-1
d_gene: TRBD2
abundance: many
v_gene: TRBV2
CDR3nt: TGTGCCAGCAGTGCCCTTAGCGGGGTCTCCTACAATGAGCAGTTCTTC
CDR3aa: CASSALSGVSYNEQFF

j_gene: TRBJ1-3
d_gene: TRBD1
abundance: few
v_gene: TRBV5-4
CDR3nt: TGTGCCAGCAGCTCAAAAACAGGGGCGCCAAACACCATATATTTT
CDR3aa: CASSSKTGAPNTIYF

j_gene: TRBJ1-2
d_gene: TRBD1
abundance: many
v_gene: TRBV27
CDR3nt: TGTGCCAGCAGTTTGGGACAGGCGTACGGCTACACCTTC
CDR3aa: CASSLGQAYGYTF

j_gene: TRBJ2-7
d_gene: TRBD1
abundance: many
v_gene: TRBV28
CDR3nt: TGTGCCAGCAGTTCCCCTGGACAGGGGCGCTCCTACGAGCAGTACTTC
CDR3aa: CASSSPGQGRSYEQYF

j_gene: TRBJ2-1
d_gene: -
abundance: many
v_gene: TRBV12-3/TRBV12-4
CDR3nt: TGTGCCAGCAGTTTTATCGGTTGGAATGAGCAGTTCTTC
CDR3aa: CASSFIGWNEQFF

j_gene: TRBJ2-2
d_gene: TRBD2
abundance: many
v_gene: TRBV6-5
CDR3nt: TGTGCCAGCAGACCCCTGCCGTTAGCGGGAGGAAACACCGGGGAGCTGTTTTTT
CDR3aa: CASRPLPLAGGNTGELFF

j_gene: TRBJ2-3
d_gene: TRBD2
abundance: many
v_gene: TRBV9
CDR3nt: TGTGCCAGCAGCCACCACGCTGGGCTAGCGGGGGGGAGTGGTAGCACAGATACGCAGTATTTT
CDR3aa: CASSHHAGLAGGSGSTDTQYF

j_gene: TRBJ2-1
d_gene: -
abundance: many
v_gene: TRBV6-6
CDR3nt: TGTGCCAGCAGTTATGGGACGGGAGCCTACAATGAGCAGTTCTTC
CDR3aa: CASSYGTGAYNEQFF

j_gene: TRBJ1-2
d_gene: -
abundance: many
v_gene: TRBV7-2
CDR3nt: TGTGCCAGCAGCTTCAGGAGCTATGGCTACACCTTC
CDR3aa: CASSFRSYGYTF

j_gene: TRBJ2-4
d_gene: TRBD1
abundance: many
v_gene: TRBV10-1
CDR3nt: TGCGCCAGCAGCGCAACCGCGGGACAGGGCATTCAGTACTTC
CDR3aa: CASSATAGQGIQYF

j_gene: TRBJ2-3
d_gene: -
abundance: many
v_gene: TRBV7-9
CDR3nt: TGTGCCAGCAGCGCAGGCAGGTGGCGGGGCCGCACAGATACGCAGTATTTT
CDR3aa: CASSAGRWRGRTDTQYF

j_gene: TRBJ2-4
d_gene: -
abundance: many
v_gene: TRBV28
CDR3nt: TGTGCCAGCAGTTTAGTCGGAGTAAACATTCAGTACTTC
CDR3aa: CASSLVGVNIQYF

j_gene: TRBJ1-2
d_gene: -
abundance: many
v_gene: TRBV7-2
CDR3nt: TGTGCCAGCAGCTTAGGAACAGGGAACTATGGCTACACCTTC
CDR3aa: CASSLGTGNYGYTF

j_gene: TRBJ2-1
d_gene: -
abundance: -
v_gene: TRBV28
CDR3nt: TGTGCCAGCACCTTGAATTCGGGCCCCAGGGACAATGAGCAGTTCTTC
CDR3aa: CASTLNSGPRDNEQFF

j_gene: TRBJ1-2
d_gene: -
abundance: few
v_gene: TRBV29-1
CDR3nt: TGCAGCGTTGGACAGCCCCAGAGCTACACCTTC
CDR3aa: CSVGQPQSYTF

j_gene: TRBJ1-1
d_gene: -
abundance: few
v_gene: TRBV10-3
CDR3nt: TGTGCCATCAGTCCAGGTTCGGACACTGAAGCTTTCTTT
CDR3aa: CAISPGSDTEAFF

j_gene: TRBJ2-5
d_gene: -
abundance: many
v_gene: TRBV6-1
CDR3nt: TGTGCCAGCAGGCGAGAGAACTGGCGAGAGACCCAGTACTTC
CDR3aa: CASRRENWRETQYF

j_gene: TRBJ1-2
d_gene: TRBD1
abundance: many
v_gene: TRBV4-3
CDR3nt: TGCGCCAGCAGCCAGGCCGGGACAGGGTATGGCTACACCTTC
CDR3aa: CASSQAGTGYGYTF

j_gene: TRBJ2-3
d_gene: -
abundance: few
v_gene: TRBV9
CDR3nt: TGTGCCAGCAGCGTAGGGGGCAACAGGCGCACAGATACGCAGTATTTT
CDR3aa: CASSVGGNRRTDTQYF

j_gene: TRBJ2-2
d_gene: -
abundance: many
v_gene: TRBV5-1
CDR3nt: TGCGCCAGCAGCTTGGGGGCCGCAGGGTCCGGGGAGCTGTTTTTT
CDR3aa: CASSLGAAGSGELFF

j_gene: TRBJ1-1
d_gene: -
abundance: many
v_gene: TRBV7-9
CDR3nt: TGTGCCAGCAGCCAGGGGATTCTGAACACTGAAGCTTTCTTT
CDR3aa: CASSQGILNTEAFF

j_gene: TRBJ2-2
d_gene: -
abundance: many
v_gene: TRBV5-1
CDR3nt: TGCGCCAGCTCCCCAGCGTCTTACACCGGGGAGCTGTTTTTT
CDR3aa: CASSPASYTGELFF

j_gene: TRBJ2-7
d_gene: -
abundance: -
v_gene: TRBV28
CDR3nt: TGTGCCAGCACCAGGGTCTTCTCCTACGAGCAGTACTTC
CDR3aa: CASTRVFSYEQYF

j_gene: TRBJ1-1
d_gene: -
abundance: many
v_gene: TRBV5-6
CDR3nt: TGTGCCAGCACGTATCGAGGGAAGAACACTGAAGCTTTCTTT
CDR3aa: CASTYRGKNTEAFF

j_gene: TRBJ1-6
d_gene: TRBD1
abundance: many
v_gene: TRBV11-2
CDR3nt: TGTGCCAGCAGCGATTCGGGGACAGCGTATAATTCACCCCTCCACTTT
CDR3aa: CASSDSGTAYNSPLHF

j_gene: TRBJ2-5
d_gene: -
abundance: -
v_gene: TRBV10-3
CDR3nt: TGTGCCATCAGTGACAGGAACCAAGAGACCCAGTACTTC
CDR3aa: CAISDRNQETQYF

j_gene: TRBJ1-1
d_gene: -
abundance: many
v_gene: TRBV11-2
CDR3nt: TGTGCCAGCAGCACATTGCGACGGCCCGGGGCTGAAGCTTTCTTT
CDR3aa: CASSTLRRPGAEAFF

j_gene: TRBJ2-6
d_gene: -
abundance: -
v_gene: TRBV7-9
CDR3nt: TGTGCCAGCAGCTCCCAATACTCTGGGGCCAACGTCCTGACTTTC
CDR3aa: CASSSQYSGANVLTF

j_gene: TRBJ2-7
d_gene: -
abundance: many
v_gene: TRBV29-1
CDR3nt: TGCAGCGTTGGGGAAGGGGGCGAGCAGTACTTC
CDR3aa: CSVGEGGEQYF

j_gene: TRBJ1-5
d_gene: -
abundance: many
v_gene: TRBV12-3/TRBV12-4
CDR3nt: TGTGCCAGCAGTTTTGGCAATCAGCCCCAGCATTTT
CDR3aa: CASSFGNQPQHF

j_gene: TRBJ2-3
d_gene: -
abundance: many
v_gene: TRBV30
CDR3nt: TGTGCCTGGAGTGTTCGCGGCGGGACCACAGATACGCAGTATTTT
CDR3aa: CAWSVRGGTTDTQYF

j_gene: TRBJ2-3
d_gene: -
abundance: many
v_gene: TRBV6-5
CDR3nt: TGTGCCAGCAGTTACTTTTCCACAGATACGCAGTATTTT
CDR3aa: CASSYFSTDTQYF

j_gene: TRBJ1-6
d_gene: -
abundance: many
v_gene: TRBV20-1
CDR3nt: TGCAGTGCTAGAGACAGGCGTTTGGGGGGCTCCTATAATTCACCCCTCCACTTT
CDR3aa: CSARDRRLGGSYNSPLHF

j_gene: TRBJ2-1
d_gene: TRBD2
abundance: few
v_gene: TRBV5-1
CDR3nt: TGCGCCAGCAGCCCGGTGTTAGCGGGAGTCGTGAATGAGCAGTTCTTC
CDR3aa: CASSPVLAGVVNEQFF

j_gene: TRBJ1-4
d_gene: -
abundance: many
v_gene: TRBV9
CDR3nt: TGTGCCAGCAGCGTAGGTGGATCAACTAATGAAAAACTGTTTTTT
CDR3aa: CASSVGGSTNEKLFF

j_gene: TRBJ1-1
d_gene: -
abundance: many
v_gene: TRBV6-2/TRBV6-3
CDR3nt: TGTGCCAGCGGCCGGGACATCCTTCGCACTGAAGCTTTCTTT
CDR3aa: CASGRDILRTEAFF

j_gene: TRBJ2-3
d_gene: TRBD1
abundance: many
v_gene: TRBV19
CDR3nt: TGTGCCAGTAGCACCGGGACAGGGGTAACAGATACGCAGTATTTT
CDR3aa: CASSTGTGVTDTQYF

j_gene: TRBJ2-5
d_gene: -
abundance: many
v_gene: TRBV30
CDR3nt: TGTGCCTGGAGTGCCACGGGAGAGACCCAGTACTTC
CDR3aa: CAWSATGETQYF

j_gene: TRBJ2-4
d_gene: TRBD2
abundance: many
v_gene: TRBV20-1
CDR3nt: TGCAGTGCTAGAGAAAGGTCCCTTGGGAGGGAACTAGCCAAAAACATTCAGTACTTC
CDR3aa: CSARERSLGRELAKNIQYF

j_gene: TRBJ2-5
d_gene: TRBD2
abundance: many
v_gene: TRBV7-2
CDR3nt: TGTGCCAGCAGCCTAGCGGGGGCCCGACCGGAGACCCAGTACTTC
CDR3aa: CASSLAGARPETQYF